These 26 T cell receptor beta chains were all obtained from the same sample, sequenced in a study of cytomegalovirus exposure and HLA in healthy donors. The primer mix had 60 Vbeta and 13 Jbeta primers. Data came from immunoSEQ multiplex PCR; TCRdb stores just in-frame clones and leaves some out. The sample contains under 150,000 clones, 82% of which appear only once. The specimen was PBMCs. The receptors here all came from a woman under 30 in good health and CMV-seronegative.

The chain employs TRBV5-1 and TRBJ1-5; a weak D match, TRBD1 (5 bases). Germline V gives CDR1 SGHRS, CDR2 YFSETQ. The CDR3 runs 15 residues. Trimming shortened V by 0 bases and J by 3 bases, and 10 bases separated the two germline ends. This CDR3 reads CASSLVGDSNQPQHF. The DNA of the CDR3 is TGCGCCAGCAGCTTGGTGGGGGACTCCAATCAGCCCCAGCATTTT.

The chain has TRBV9 and TRBJ1-2; D possibly corresponds to TRBD1 (5 bases). The CDR3 totals 14 residues. Between the trimmed V and J ends, which lost 4 bases and 6 bases, there was a span of 16 bases. Germline V gives CDR1 SGDLS, CDR2 YYNGEE. This chain's CDR3 is CASSKGGGEDGYTF. The CDR3 DNA reads TGTGCCAGCAGCAAGGGCGGGGGAGAGGATGGCTACACCTTC.

This chain links TRBV25-1 with TRBJ1-2; the match to TRBD1 covers 8 bases. The V and J ends lost 5 bases and 7 bases, in that order; junction bases with no gene match: 9. Germline assignment: CDR1 MGHDK and CDR2 SYGVNS. This CDR3 contains 14 residues. DNA of the CDR3: TGTGCCAGCAGTACGGGACAGGTTACCGCTGGCTACACCTTC. Amino acids: CASSTGQVTAGYTF.

With respect to this clone: This CDR3 is also generated by other DNA sequences in the sample. CDR3 sequence (DNA): TGTGCCAGCAGCTTAATTGGGACAGAAATAACTAACTATGGCTACACCTTC. Protein sequence: CASSLIGTEITNYGYTF. The chain links TRBV7-9 to TRBJ1-2, with 7 positions matching TRBD1. The CDR3 is 17 residues long. CDR1 is SEHNR, CDR2 FQNEAQ, per germline (reference sequence). Unmatched junction bases numbered 9, after V lost 2 bases and J lost 0 bases.

The genes are TRBV6-1 and TRBJ2-3, with 9 nucleotides matching TRBD2. Germline values: CDR1 MNHNS, CDR2 SASEGT. V gave up 0 bases and J gave up 7 bases; unmatched junction bases: 2. The CDR3 length is 14 residues. This CDR3 reads CASSEAGTSYTQYF. CDR3 DNA: TGTGCCAGCAGTGAAGCGGGGACTAGCTATACGCAGTATTTT.

The rearrangement joins TRBV11-2 to TRBJ1-2; 7 nucleotides align to TRBD1. Germline-derived CDR1 and CDR2 are SGHAT and FQNNGV. There are 15 residues in the CDR3. The ends lost 4 bases at V and 4 bases at J; junction bases unmatched: 9. The CDR3 spells CASSSSGTEIYGYTF. Written as DNA, the CDR3 is TGTGCCAGCAGCTCGTCCGGGACAGAAATCTATGGCTACACCTTC.

The rearrangement joins TRBV28 to TRBJ2-3, with TRBD1 matching over 9 bases. Germline-derived CDR1 and CDR2 are MDHEN and SYDVKM. The V gene end was trimmed by 6 bases and the J gene end by 4 bases; junction bases not matched to a gene: 8. The CDR3 has 15 residues. The CDR3 region has the DNA TGTGCCAGCAGGGCTTCCGGGACAGGGCCAGATACGCAGTATTTT. Translation: CASRASGTGPDTQYF.

This clone was seen only a few times. The chain uses TRBV6-5 and TRBJ1-3; TRBD1 is a possible D gene (5 bases). Germline V lookup: CDR1 MNHEY, CDR2 SVGAGI. There are 13 residues in the CDR3. Trimming took off 6 bases at V and 1 base at J, with 7 bases between the two ends. In nucleotides, the CDR3 is TGTGCCAGCAGAAGGGGTTCTGGAAACACCATATATTTT. This sequence encodes CASRRGSGNTIYF.

The chain carries TRBV18 and TRBJ2-3; D is possibly TRBD2 (5 bases). This CDR3 contains 15 residues. V lost 3 bases and J 1 base, leaving 11 bases between the germline ends. Per the germline V gene, CDR1 is KGHSH and CDR2 is LQKENI. The CDR3 region has the DNA TGTGCCAGCTCACCGTATGCGGAGGGCACAGATACGCAGTATTTT. It is translated as CASSPYAEGTDTQYF.

V usage is TRBV10-3 and J usage is TRBJ2-7, with no clear D. Germline V gene data show CDR1 as ENHRY and CDR2 as SYGVKD. The V end was cut by 11 bases, the J end by 2 bases, with 22 bases between. The CDR3 spans 15 residues. CDR3 region: CALDYEDGTPYEQYV. CDR3 nucleotide sequence: TGTGCCCTAGATTACGAAGACGGAACTCCCTACGAGCAGTACGTC.

V gene TRBV5-4 combines with J gene TRBJ2-3; 9 nucleotides align to TRBD2. CDR1 is SGHNT, CDR2 YYREEE, per germline (reference sequence). Unmatched junction bases numbered 7, after V lost 9 bases and J lost 5 bases. This CDR3 region has 13 residues. CDR3: CAMVSGSRDTQYF. As DNA, the CDR3 is TGTGCCATGGTTAGCGGGAGCCGAGATACGCAGTATTTT.

The rearrangement uses TRBV7-9 and TRBJ1-1; maybe TRBD1 (5 bases). CDR1 and CDR2 (germline): SEHNR, FQNEAQ (reference sequence). The CDR3 runs 14 residues. V shed 6 bases and J shed 0 bases, with 11 bases lying between them. The CDR3, as DNA: TGTGCCAGCAGTTTACAGGCCCTGAACACTGAAGCTTTCTTT. Translating it yields CASSLQALNTEAFF.

The chain couples TRBV5-4 to TRBJ2-1; 8 positions agree with TRBD2. CDR1 and CDR2 (germline): SGHNT, YYREEE (reference sequence). CDR3 size: 15 residues. The J segment lost 6 bases and the V segment lost 0 bases, leaving 5 bases of the junction unmatched. CDR3 nucleotides: TGTGCCAGCAGCTTGGAAGCGGGAGTTCTCAATGAGCAGTTCTTC. It encodes CASSLEAGVLNEQFF. Full variable domain (missing parts from reference TRBV5-4 and TRBJ2-1): ETGVTQSPTHLIKTRGQQVTLRCSSQSGHNTVSWYQQALGQGPQFIFQYYREEENGRGNFPPRFSGLQFPNYSSELNVNALELDDSALYLCASSLEAGVLNEQFFGPGTRLTVL.

The rearrangement uses TRBV6-6 and TRBJ1-4; no definite D call. The CDR3 is 13 residues long. V lost 8 bases and J lost 7, with 14 bases in between. Germline V lookup: CDR1 MNHNY, CDR2 SVGAGI (reference sequence). The DNA for the CDR3 is TGTGCCAGCCGATGGAGTGCGGGTGAAAAACTGTTTTTT. The encoded protein is CASRWSAGEKLFF.

This chain connects TRBV12-5 to TRBJ1-3; no reliable D call. The V and J ends lost 5 bases and 0 bases respectively, with 17 bases between them. CDR3 length: 17 amino acids. CDR1 and CDR2 from the germline V gene are LGHNT and FRNRAP. This CDR3 reads CASGLRSGAVSGNTIYF. CDR3 sequence (DNA): TGTGCTAGTGGTCTGAGGTCTGGAGCAGTCTCTGGAAACACCATATATTTT.

V usage is TRBV30 and J usage is TRBJ1-2; unclear D gene. V was trimmed by 2 bases and J by 6 bases, leaving 16 bases between them. Germline CDR1 and CDR2: GTSNPN and SVGIG (reference sequence). The CDR3 is made up of 14 amino acids. CDR3 sequence reads: CAWSTGSAGNGYTF. The CDR3 DNA reads as TGTGCCTGGAGTACGGGCTCGGCGGGGAATGGCTACACCTTC.

The chain is built from TRBV15 and TRBJ1-2; 8 bases fit TRBD1. The CDR3 runs to 15 residues. Germline CDR1 reads LNHNV; CDR2 reads YYDKDF (reference sequence). V dropped 0 bases and J dropped 8; count of bases not matched to a gene: 8. The CDR3 DNA reads TGTGCCACCAGCAGAGATCAGGGGGCTAGAAAAGGCTACACCTTC. Protein: CATSRDQGARKGYTF.

The chain employs TRBV10-3 and TRBJ1-1, with D tentatively TRBD1 (6 bases). The CDR3 extends over 14 amino acids. V gave up 3 bases and J gave up 1 base, with 9 bases separating them. Germline loops: CDR1 ENHRY, CDR2 SYGVKD. The CDR3 loop reads CAISESTGNTEAFF. As DNA, the CDR3 is TGTGCCATCAGTGAATCGACAGGGAACACTGAAGCTTTCTTT.

The chain combines TRBV28 with TRBJ2-7; TRBD1 aligns across 12 bases. Germline lookup yields CDR1 MDHEN and CDR2 SYDVKM. This CDR3 is 16 amino acids long. J gave up 6 bases and V 4 bases, and 10 bases lay outside the gene matches. The CDR3 spells CASSSTGTGGVGEQYF. DNA of the CDR3: TGTGCCAGCAGTTCAACCGGGACAGGGGGCGTTGGCGAGCAGTACTTC.

The chain joins TRBV11-2 to TRBJ1-1, with a weak D call TRBD1 (5 bases). Germline V gene data show CDR1 as SGHAT and CDR2 as FQNNGV. Trimming removed 5 bases at V and 0 bases at J, with 7 bases between. This CDR3 contains 13 residues. DNA for the CDR3: TGTGCCAGCAGCCAGACAGTGAACACTGAAGCTTTCTTT. It yields the protein CASSQTVNTEAFF.

CDR3 amino acids: CASSPVAVTNQPQHF. For the CDR3, the DNA is TGTGCCAGCTCACCCGTGGCAGTGACAAATCAGCCCCAGCATTTT. The V call is TRBV18, the J call TRBJ1-5; D is undetermined. The V gene lost 3 bases and the J gene lost 4 bases, with 13 bases spanning the gap. Germline CDR1 KGHSH, CDR2 LQKENI. The CDR3 has 15 amino acids.

About this clone: Other DNA sequences in this sample translate to the same CDR3. The rearrangement links TRBV27 to TRBJ1-5, with no clear D. V lost 4 bases and J 7 bases, leaving 8 bases between the germline ends. The CDR3 has 12 residues. In germline, CDR1 is MNHEY, CDR2 SMNVEV (reference sequence). The CDR3 nucleotides read TGTGCCAGCAGTTCTCCGGGGCAGCCCCAGCATTTT. It is translated as CASSSPGQPQHF.

V gene TRBV29-1 combines with J gene TRBJ2-2; D is unresolved. The CDR3 length is 13 residues. The germline V gene encodes CDR1 SQVTM and CDR2 ANQGSEA. V lost 7 bases and J 4 bases, leaving 13 bases between the germline ends. The CDR3 region has the DNA TGCAGCGCCACCCTGGGCTTCACCGGGGAGCTGTTTTTT. This gives the protein CSATLGFTGELFF.

This clone has a count of ten or more. The limits of the CDR3 on the DNA are not certain, so only TCRdb's listed CDR3 is given. V usage is TRBV7-9 and J usage is TRBJ2-2; the table calls TRBD2, which could not be checked here. The germline gives CDR1 SEHNR, CDR2 FQNEAQ (reference sequence). With termini counted, the CDR3 has 16 amino acids. CDR3 sequence: CASSFGPGRGTGELFF.

The CDR3, as DNA: TGCGCCAGCAGACCCGGACTAGCGGAATACACAGATACGCAGTATTTT. Translating gives CASRPGLAEYTDTQYF. V gene TRBV4-1 combines with J gene TRBJ2-3, with 10 positions matching TRBD2. Germline CDR1 is MGHRA and CDR2 is YSYEKL. V lost 6 bases and J lost 2; bases outside the gene matches: 8. The CDR3 loop spans 16 amino acids.

This rearrangement joins TRBV28 to TRBJ2-6; D ambiguous. The CDR3 spans 13 residues. Germline lookup yields CDR1 MDHEN and CDR2 SYDVKM. V was pared by 7 bases and J by 0 bases, with 4 bases between. This CDR3 reads CASNLSGANVLTF. The CDR3 DNA sequence: TGTGCCAGCAATCTCTCTGGGGCCAACGTCCTGACTTTC.